This TCR beta chain is from a study of cytomegalovirus exposure and HLA in healthy donors (dated by TCRdb to the late 2010s). About the investigation overall: According to a later analysis, the roughly 120 validation repertoires were produced on the same platform as the approximately 610 repertoires of the first cohort. The study was designed to test whether signatures of past pathogen exposure could be identified by cataloging public T cell receptors. In addition to the first cohort of 650 to 800 subjects, a separate validation cohort of approximately 120 different subjects was used. To predict cytomegalovirus infection status, the study combined high-throughput TCR immunosequencing, statistical association of individual TCRs with disease status, and machine learning.

On this clone itself: Its antigen remains unidentified. The record has no base qualities; no much larger clone is one base away.

The method behind the library was the immunoSEQ multiplex PCR assay. In the paper's pipeline: A statistical classification framework was built to diagnose cytomegalovirus status from the catalog of TCR beta chain sequences. TCRdb re-hosts the immuneACCESS table, in-frame sequences only. Its copies lack some clones; in the studies checked, an unresolved V gene accounts for under half of them, and the cause for the rest is not known. D and trimming come from the DNA, and the V and J calls and clone size come from that table. This sample lists 140,000 or so clones; roughly 89% were detected once. The ten largest account for about 10% of the sample. Donors formed part of the validation cohort, which comprised 120 subjects and was distinct from the first cohort of under 750 subjects. Overall results and qualifications from the work: The authors suggested that the approach could potentially be generalized to other disease states and immunological phenotypes. A few of the identified cytomegalovirus-associated TCR beta chains were confirmed in vitro to be specific for cytomegalovirus antigens. All 110 or so repertoires were used to score co-occurrence in the validation cohort in a later analysis, because that analysis had no HLA typing for the cohort. Subsequent analysis determined that TCRs grouped into clusters in the first cohort also showed a tendency toward co-occurrence across the approximately 110 validation repertoires, and approximately 93% of cluster scores exceeded 0. While some public TCRs were present in many individuals, most TCR sequences turned up only very rarely across donors. In the study, roughly 160 TCR beta chains were listed as associated with cytomegalovirus. The classifier was reported to diagnose cytomegalovirus status with high specificity and sensitivity in both the original and validation cohorts.

The source is a young woman in good health and CMV-seropositive. Sequencing was performed on PBMCs.

For the CDR3, the sequence is CASSVRLAGGLVTGELFF. The nucleotides are TGTGCCAGCAGCGTGAGGCTAGCGGGGGGGCTAGTCACCGGGGAGCTGTTTTTT. The chain uses TRBV9 and TRBJ2-2; a stretch of 12 junction bases matches TRBD2. As encoded in the germline V gene, CDR1 is SGDLS while CDR2 is YYNGEE. The CDR3, from cysteine to phenylalanine, totals 18 residues. Only the CDR3 DNA is retained, 54 bases long and in frame from the first base. Germline trimming amounts to 2 bases on V and 4 bases on J, with 9 as the count of junction bases outside the gene matches.